Reported below is one T cell receptor (beta chain). Its matching antigen is unknown. Other DNA sequences from this sample encode an identical CDR3 as well. This sample was taken from a study of beta chain features in type 1 diabetes. Study results and caveats: TCRB CDR3 length was moderately but significantly reduced in all four CD4+ subsets of Type 1 diabetes patients.

CDR1 and CDR2 from the germline V gene are SGHTA and FQGNSA. Unmatched junction bases numbered 2, after V lost 0 bases and J lost 6 bases. The CDR3 totals 14 residues. The entirety of the isolated RNA underwent reverse transcription, so expressed TCRB transcripts were sequenced. Only in-frame clones appear in the TCRdb table, and some are missing; sequencing was by immunoSEQ multiplex PCR. Found here are about 640,000 clones, over 10% of them singletons; the top ten hold over 0.1%. The chain carries TRBV7-2 and TRBJ2-3; 8 bases map to TRBD1. The receptor comes from a man between 25 and 39 years old with type 1 diabetes. What was sequenced was naive CD4+ T cells from blood. In DNA, the CDR3 is TGTGCCAGCAGCTTAGCGCAGGGGGCCGATACGCAGTATTTT. It is translated as CASSLAQGADTQYF.